This T cell receptor beta chain stems from a study of high-grade serous ovarian cancer treatment subgroups. Whole-study context: Mean per sample: about 15,000 reads, about 6,900 unique TCR beta rearrangements.

The V gene's germline CDR1 is LNHDA and CDR2 SQIVND (reference sequence). V was pared by 1 base and J by 3 bases, with 8 bases of the junction left unmatched. This CDR3 is built from 18 residues. Study outcomes and limitations: Repertoire similarity ranged roughly 0.1 to 0.79 between tumors of one patient.

The protocol was immunoSEQ multiplex PCR, while the TCRdb copy is restricted to in-frame clones and leaves out a portion. The sample carries 1,500 to 1,600 clones, roughly two thirds recorded once. Tumor tissue was taken before any definitive surgery or chemotherapy was given. Concerning this clone: Antigen specificity is unknown.

The TCR comes from a human donor with high-grade serous ovarian cancer. Sequences were obtained from tumor tissue. The chain links TRBV19 to TRBJ2-3, with 12 bases that match TRBD2. The CDR3 sequence: CASSIGLYLAGGTDTQYF. In DNA form, the CDR3 reads TGTGCCAGTAGTATAGGCCTTTACCTAGCGGGAGGGACAGATACGCAGTATTTT.